These 20 T cell receptor beta chains share one sample of origin, sequenced in a study of cytomegalovirus exposure and HLA in healthy donors (TCRdb year 2017). Library preparation employed the immunoSEQ multiplex PCR assay. For the multiplex PCR, a mixture combining 60 forward primers for TCR Vbeta segments and 13 reverse primers for TCR Jbeta segments was used. Imported from immuneACCESS, the table was reduced by TCRdb to in-frame sequences with V and J called. These copies leave out some clones; in studies compared against another copy, an unresolved V gene accounts for under half, and the cause of the remainder is not known. The sample's records list 150,000 to 200,000 clones. 2.1% of the sample goes to the ten largest clones. What was sequenced was PBMCs. The receptors stem from a man between 25 and 39 years old in good health and CMV-seronegative.

The rearrangement joins TRBV19 to TRBJ1-2, with 11 bases aligning to TRBD1. CDR3 length: 16 residues. The trim removed 5 bases at V and 2 bases at J, leaving 7 bases unmatched. Germline loops: CDR1 LNHDA, CDR2 SQIVND (reference sequence). CDR3 protein: CASSPGTGGANYGYTF. The CDR3 DNA follows: TGTGCCAGTAGTCCTGGGACAGGGGGGGCCAACTATGGCTACACCTTC.

The chain carries TRBV28 and TRBJ2-1, with 8 bases identical to TRBD2. J lost 1 base, V lost 5 bases, and 1 base had no gene match. This CDR3 spans 14 amino acids. Germline V gene sequence: CDR1 MDHEN, CDR2 SYDVKM. The CDR3 DNA sequence: TGTGCCAGCAGTCCGGGGGGGTCCTACAATGAGCAGTTCTTC. Residues: CASSPGGSYNEQFF. Complete variable domain (other parts from reference TRBV28 and TRBJ2-1): DVKVTQSSRYLVKRTGEKVFLECVQDMDHENMFWYRQDPGLGLRLIYFSYDVKMKEKGDIPEGYSVSREKKERFSLILESASTNQTSMYLCASSPGGSYNEQFFGPGTRLTVL.

The chain is built from TRBV2 and TRBJ2-7; D is unclear. The CDR3 has 13 residues. Germline CDR1 SNHLY, CDR2 FYNNEI. V lost 7 bases and J lost 4, with 14 bases in between. CDR3 loop: CASIDTLLYEQYF. The CDR3 nucleotides are TGTGCCAGCATAGACACCTTACTGTACGAGCAGTACTTC.

The chain joins TRBV11-3 to TRBJ1-4, with D perhaps matching TRBD1 (6 bases). V lost 5 bases to trimming and J lost 7 bases, with 14 bases between them. Looked up from germline, CDR1 is SGHNT and CDR2 is YENEEA. The CDR3 length is 14 residues. The CDR3 loop reads CASSHRTGSEKLFF. The CDR3 nucleotides are TGTGCCAGCAGCCACCGAACAGGGAGTGAAAAACTGTTTTTT.

The rearrangement links TRBV11-2 to TRBJ2-1, with 10 bases fitting TRBD2. The CDR3 consists of 12 residues. The ends lost 5 bases at V and 14 bases at J; junction bases unmatched: 6. Germline loops: CDR1 SGHAT, CDR2 FQNNGV. CDR3 DNA sequence: TGTGCCAGCAGCGATAGCGGGGGGAGGAAGTTCTTC. It yields the protein CASSDSGGRKFF.

The J gene is TRBJ1-1, the V gene TRBV5-6, with TRBD1 identical over 9 bases. The V segment lost 4 bases and the J segment 4 bases; nucleotides outside the gene matches: 5. CDR3 length: 14 amino acids. Germline lookup yields CDR1 SGHDT and CDR2 YYEEEE. CDR3 in amino acids: CASSPPTGGTEAFF. CDR3 DNA: TGTGCCAGCAGCCCTCCGACAGGGGGCACTGAAGCTTTCTTT.

This chain joins TRBV4-1 and TRBJ2-7, with D maybe TRBD2 (7 bases). Germline V gives CDR1 MGHRA, CDR2 YSYEKL. The CDR3 extends over 15 amino acids. Trimming removed 4 bases from V and 4 bases from J, with 17 bases in between. Written as DNA, the CDR3 is TGCGCCAGCAGCCTAGGGGGGGCAAATTCATACGAGCAGTACTTC. This gives the protein CASSLGGANSYEQYF.

V gene TRBV6-1 combines with J gene TRBJ2-1, with D perhaps matching TRBD2 (11 bases). Trimming cost V 4 bases and J 10 bases, with 23 bases left between them. The CDR3 is 16 residues long. Germline loops: CDR1 MNHNS, CDR2 SASEGT. In DNA, the CDR3 is TGTGCCAGCAGTGGAAAGGGACTAGCGGACAGGGGGGAGCAGTTCTTC. This sequence encodes CASSGKGLADRGEQFF.

The rearrangement joins TRBV27 to TRBJ1-1; D is unresolved. Germline CDR1 MNHEY, CDR2 SMNVEV (reference sequence). The CDR3 is made up of 13 amino acids. Deletions cut 7 bases from V and 1 base from J, with 10 bases between. CDR3 amino acids: CASTGAGNTEAFF. CDR3 nucleotide sequence: TGTGCCAGCACCGGCGCAGGGAACACTGAAGCTTTCTTT.

The rearrangement links TRBV15 to TRBJ1-3; D is undetermined. Looked up from germline, CDR1 is LNHNV and CDR2 is YYDKDF (reference sequence). Deletions cut 2 bases from V and 6 bases from J, with 5 bases between. The length of the CDR3 is 12 residues. The CDR3 DNA reads as TGTGCCACCAGCAGACCCTTAAACACCATATATTTT. Translation gives CATSRPLNTIYF.

The gene calls are TRBV5-6 and TRBJ1-3, with 7 bases that match TRBD1. The junction had 3 bases not matched to a gene; V was cut back by 4 bases and J by 2 bases. Germline CDR1 and CDR2: SGHDT and YYEEEE. The CDR3 length is 14 residues. CDR3 in amino acids: CASSRDRAGNTIYF. Written as DNA, the CDR3 is TGTGCCAGCAGCCGTGACAGGGCTGGAAACACCATATATTTT.

J is TRBJ2-7 and V is TRBV7-9, with 7 nucleotides matching TRBD1. From germline, CDR1 is SEHNR and CDR2 FQNEAQ (reference sequence). The J segment lost 3 bases and the V segment lost 2 bases, leaving 4 bases of the junction unmatched. The CDR3 is 14 amino acids. The CDR3 coding sequence is TGTGCCAGCAGCTTACCAGCAGGGGGCTACGAGCAGTACTTC. The encoded protein is CASSLPAGGYEQYF.

The V gene is TRBV29-1, the J gene TRBJ2-3, with 12 positions matching TRBD2. V shed 6 bases and J 4 bases; nucleotides not matched to a gene: 5. This CDR3 has 14 amino acids. Germline-derived CDR1 and CDR2 are SQVTM and ANQGSEA. This CDR3 reads CSVAASGRADTQYF. For the CDR3, the DNA is TGCAGCGTGGCAGCTAGCGGGAGGGCAGATACGCAGTATTTT.

The chain is built from TRBV7-2 and TRBJ2-1; possibly TRBD2 for D (6 bases). The CDR3 runs 16 residues. V lost 5 bases and J 0 bases, leaving 14 bases between the germline ends. The germline V gene has CDR1 SGHTA and CDR2 FQGNSA. In nucleotides, the CDR3 is TGTGCCAGCAGCCCGCCGGGACTCCCCTCCTACAATGAGCAGTTCTTC. It encodes CASSPPGLPSYNEQFF.

The chain employs TRBV5-4 and TRBJ2-2, with TRBD2 matching over 7 bases. The CDR3 spans 15 residues. After removal of 3 bases from V and 8 bases from J, the junction contained 10 bases not matched to a gene. Germline V gene lookup returns CDR1 SGHNT and CDR2 YYREEE (reference sequence). The CDR3 sequence is CASSSFSGPEGELFF. Here the CDR3 DNA reads TGTGCCAGCAGCTCCTTTAGCGGGCCGGAAGGGGAGCTGTTTTTT.

The V gene is TRBV7-3, the J gene TRBJ2-1, with TRBD2 identical over 12 bases. The CDR3 has 16 residues. From germline, CDR1 is SGHTA and CDR2 FQGTGA. Trimming at V came to 5 bases and at J to 5 bases, leaving 7 bases not matched to a gene. The CDR3: CASSHPLAGGDNEQFF. In nucleotides, the CDR3 is TGTGCCAGCAGCCATCCCCTAGCGGGAGGGGACAATGAGCAGTTCTTC.

The chain recombines TRBV6-5 with TRBJ1-1, with D maybe TRBD1 (6 bases). Germline values: CDR1 MNHEY, CDR2 SVGAGI. The CDR3 covers 14 residues. Deletions cut 0 bases from V and 3 bases from J, with 8 bases between. Here the CDR3 reads CASSYSRGHTEAFF. In DNA form, the CDR3 reads TGTGCCAGCAGTTACTCGCGGGGGCACACTGAAGCTTTCTTT.

V gene TRBV11-3 combines with J gene TRBJ2-7; D not resolved. The V gene's germline CDR1 is SGHNT and CDR2 YENEEA. This CDR3 spans 14 amino acids. V was pared by 5 bases and J by 5 bases, with 16 bases between. The DNA for the CDR3 is TGTGCCAGCAGCCGCAACTGGCAGAGCGACGAGCAGTACTTC. It encodes CASSRNWQSDEQYF.

CDR3 amino acids: CASSQGTGASGIREQYF. The CDR3 nucleotides read TGCGCCAGCAGCCAAGGAACTGGTGCTAGCGGGATCCGAGAGCAGTACTTC. V is TRBV4-1 and J is TRBJ2-7; 9 nucleotides match TRBD2. The trim removed 1 base at V and 7 bases at J, leaving 14 bases unmatched. The CDR3 runs 17 residues. Germline CDR1 and CDR2: MGHRA and YSYEKL.

The rearrangement links TRBV27 to TRBJ1-2; D remains unclear. The CDR3 totals 14 residues. Trimming took off 3 bases at V and 5 bases at J, with 13 bases between the two ends. The germline V gene encodes CDR1 MNHEY and CDR2 SMNVEV (reference sequence). CDR3 amino acids: CASSFDKSFYGYTF. The CDR3 bases are TGTGCCAGCAGTTTTGACAAGAGCTTTTATGGCTACACCTTC.